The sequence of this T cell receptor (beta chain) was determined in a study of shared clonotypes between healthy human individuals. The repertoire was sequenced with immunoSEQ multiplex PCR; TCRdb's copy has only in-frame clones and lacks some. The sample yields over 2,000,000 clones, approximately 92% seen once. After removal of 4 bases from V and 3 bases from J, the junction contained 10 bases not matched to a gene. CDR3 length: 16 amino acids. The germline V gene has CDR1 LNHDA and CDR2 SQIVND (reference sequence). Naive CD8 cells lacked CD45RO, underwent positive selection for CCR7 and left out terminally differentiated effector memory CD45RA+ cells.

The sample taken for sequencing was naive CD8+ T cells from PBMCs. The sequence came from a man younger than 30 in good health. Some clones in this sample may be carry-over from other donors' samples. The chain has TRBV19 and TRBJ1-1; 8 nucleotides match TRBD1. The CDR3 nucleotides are TGTGCCAGTAGTACCCCCACCGACAGGGGATACACTGAAGCTTTCTTT. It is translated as CASSTPTDRGYTEAFF.